The sequence of this T cell receptor (beta chain) was determined in a study of T cells expressing NK-cell markers. In the study overall: Of eight sequenced donors, seven were HCMV-seropositive and one HCMV-seronegative.

Worth noting for this clonotype: Its antigen is unknown.

Germline values: CDR1 SEHNR, CDR2 FQNEAQ (reference sequence). This CDR3 is built from 16 residues. TCR beta libraries carry UMIs added by 5'RACE template switching. Using the 5' RACE reads, TCRdb records one entry per CDR3 protein without DNA. The repertoire table contains fewer than 300,000 distinct CDR3 sequences. General study points: Four donors showed these clonotypes also leading the CD3+CD56-NKG2C+ fraction. Whether expanded NKG2C+ T cell clones were HCMV specific stayed uncertain.

This sequence was found in a woman between 18 and 69 years old in good health. V usage is TRBV7-9 and J usage is TRBJ2-2; TCRdb returns TRBD2, unconfirmable since there is no DNA. Material: blood T cells: a sorted CD56 or NKG2C T cell subset, CD4+ or CD8+ T cells, or bulk PBMC T cells (not recorded which). The CDR3 here is CASRYPLRGSAGELFF.